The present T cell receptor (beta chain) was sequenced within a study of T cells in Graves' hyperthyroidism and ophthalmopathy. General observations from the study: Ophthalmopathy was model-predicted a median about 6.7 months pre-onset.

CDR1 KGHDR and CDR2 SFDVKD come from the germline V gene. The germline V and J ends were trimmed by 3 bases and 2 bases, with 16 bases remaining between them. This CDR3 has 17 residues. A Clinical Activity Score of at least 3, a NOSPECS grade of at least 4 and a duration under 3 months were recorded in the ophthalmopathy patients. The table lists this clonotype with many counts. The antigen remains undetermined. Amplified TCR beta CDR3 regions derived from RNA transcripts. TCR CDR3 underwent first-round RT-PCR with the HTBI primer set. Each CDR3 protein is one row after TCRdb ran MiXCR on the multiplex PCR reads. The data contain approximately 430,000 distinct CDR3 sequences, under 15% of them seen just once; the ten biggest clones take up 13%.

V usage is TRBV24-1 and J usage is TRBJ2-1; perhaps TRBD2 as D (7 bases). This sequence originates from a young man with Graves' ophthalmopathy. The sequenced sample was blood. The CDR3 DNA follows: TGTGCCACCAGTGATCAAGGAGGGGGGGGCCCCTACAATGAGCAGTTCTTC. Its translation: CATSDQGGGGPYNEQFF.